These 21 T cell receptor beta chains originate from one sample sequenced in a study of identical twins. TCRdb analysed the 5' RACE reads with MiXCR anew, one entry per CDR3 protein. This sample carries about 660,000 distinct CDR3 sequences, 8.6% of them seen once, and the ten largest clones take more than 0.75%. This same sample was also part of a study on yellow fever vaccine responses in identical twins.

Material: PBMCs. Source of these receptors: a woman between 18 and 30 years old in good health.

The genes are TRBV28 and TRBJ2-7; 8 positions match TRBD1. This CDR3 has 13 residues. The trim removed 11 bases at V and 0 bases at J, leaving 6 bases unmatched. Germline CDR1 MDHEN, CDR2 SYDVKM. The CDR3 nucleotides are TGTGCCGGCCAGGGGGCGTTCTCCTACGAGCAGTACTTC. This translates into CAGQGAFSYEQYF. Combining the CDR3 with reference TRBV28 and TRBJ2-7 gives the whole variable domain DVKVTQSSRYLVKRTGEKVFLECVQDMDHENMFWYRQDPGLGLRLIYFSYDVKMKEKGDIPEGYSVSREKKERFSLILESASTNQTSMYLCAGQGAFSYEQYFGPGTRLTVT.

The chain is built from TRBV29-1 and TRBJ2-4; D possibly uses TRBD1 or TRBD2 (5 bases each). This CDR3 has 15 amino acids. Germline loops: CDR1 SQVTM, CDR2 ANQGSEA. V was pared by 3 bases and J by 5 bases, with 17 bases between. Here the CDR3 reads CSVESWVGPQNIQYF. For the CDR3, the DNA is TGCAGCGTTGAGAGTTGGGTGGGACCCCAAAACATTCAGTACTTC.

This clonotype was detected ten times or more. The chain has TRBV5-1 and TRBJ1-1; a weak D match, TRBD1 (5 bases). Trimming pared 4 bases from V and 4 bases from J, leaving 14 bases between. The CDR3 consists of 14 residues. The germline V gene has CDR1 SGHRS and CDR2 YFSETQ. The CDR3 DNA follows: TGCGCCAGCAGCCTTATGGGGGTTCGCACTGAAGCTTTCTTT. Translating it yields CASSLMGVRTEAFF.

This clonotype was counted a few times. V gene TRBV5-1 combines with J gene TRBJ2-1; unclear D gene. CDR3 length: 13 residues. The germline gives CDR1 SGHRS, CDR2 YFSETQ. The ends were cut back, 2 bases at V and 10 bases at J, with 13 bases in the middle. The CDR3 nucleotides are TGCGCCAGCAGCTTTTCGGGCTTCGGGGAGCAGTTCTTC. This sequence encodes CASSFSGFGEQFF.

The chain uses TRBV12-3 or TRBV12-4 and TRBJ2-3, with a tentative D call TRBD1 (6 bases). The CDR3 covers 15 residues. Trimming left V 6 bases short and J 2 bases short, with 15 bases between. The CDR3 coding sequence is TGTGCCAGCAGGTGGGACACCAAACTCACAGATACGCAGTATTTT. This gives the protein CASRWDTKLTDTQYF.

This clonotype appeared many times. A junction boundary mismatches the germline segment, possibly from a read error. The chain combines TRBV29-1 with TRBJ2-2, with D possibly being TRBD2 (6 bases). The CDR3 sequence is 15 residues long. Germline assignment: CDR1 SQVTM and CDR2 ANQGSEA. CDR3 nucleotide sequence: TGCAGCGTCGAAGTGCCTAGCGTAAACACCGGGGAGCTGTTTTTT. Translating gives CSVEVPSVNTGELFF.

At least ten counts were recorded for this clonotype. The J gene is TRBJ2-7, the V gene TRBV10-3; maybe TRBD1 (5 bases). V was cut by 1 base and J by 0 bases, with 7 bases left in between. Germline loops: CDR1 ENHRY, CDR2 SYGVKD. This CDR3 is built from 14 residues. CDR3: CAISEYTGSYEQYF. CDR3 DNA sequence: TGTGCCATCAGTGAGTACACAGGCTCCTACGAGCAGTACTTC.

This clonotype was counted a few times. This chain links TRBV5-6 with TRBJ2-2, with 11 bases fitting TRBD2. The germline V gene encodes CDR1 SGHDT and CDR2 YYEEEE. There are 18 residues in the CDR3. Losses at the gene ends were 3 bases for V and 4 bases for J; bases not matched to a gene: 11. CDR3 sequence reads: CASSSLRLAGTRTGELFF. CDR3 bases: TGTGCCAGCAGCTCACTACGACTAGCGGGAACGCGCACCGGGGAGCTGTTTTTT.

This clonotype showed up many times. The J gene is TRBJ2-7, the V gene TRBV7-2, with D perhaps TRBD2 (5 bases). This CDR3 has 16 amino acids. Trimming stripped 5 bases from V and 3 bases from J, with 20 bases between. Germline CDR1 and CDR2: SGHTA and FQGNSA. The CDR3 DNA follows: TGTGCCAGCAGCCCTTTACCCTTAGCGAGATACTACGAGCAGTACTTC. Its translation: CASSPLPLARYYEQYF.

V gene TRBV10-2 combines with J gene TRBJ2-3; TRBD2 matches 14 bases. V shed 4 bases, J shed 6 bases, and the junction held 3 bases outside the gene matches. The CDR3 is 15 amino acids. The germline V gene encodes CDR1 WSHSY and CDR2 SAAADI. The CDR3 is CASSGTSGRSDTQYF. CDR3 DNA sequence: TGCGCCAGCAGTGGGACTAGCGGGAGGAGTGATACGCAGTATTTT.

There are many counts of this clonotype. This chain links TRBV29-1 with TRBJ2-5, with 7 bases identical to TRBD1. Germline trimming cut 7 bases from V and 4 bases from J; bases unmatched to any gene: 6. The germline CDR1 and CDR2 sequences are SQVTM and ANQGSEA. CDR3 length: 12 residues. CDR3 sequence (DNA): TGCAGCGCCAAGGGACAGCCAGAGACCCAGTACTTC. It translates to CSAKGQPETQYF.

The genes are TRBV7-2 and TRBJ2-1; the D is unclear. V was pared by 1 base and J by 6 bases, with 4 bases between. The CDR3 runs 12 residues. CDR1 SGHTA and CDR2 FQGNSA come from the germline V gene. The CDR3 DNA reads as TGTGCCAGCAGCTTAGATCCCAATGAGCAGTTCTTC. Translation: CASSLDPNEQFF. Supplemented by reference TRBV7-2 and TRBJ2-1, the full variable domain reads GAGVSQSPSNKVTEKGKDVELRCDPISGHTALYWYRQSLGQGLEFLIYFQGNSAPDKSGLPSDRFSAERTGGSVSTLTIQRTQQEDSAVYLCASSLDPNEQFFGPGTRLTVL.

This clonotype was observed many times. The gene calls are TRBV10-3 and TRBJ2-2; D unclear. Per germline, CDR1 ENHRY and CDR2 SYGVKD. The V end lost 4 bases, the J end lost 10 bases, and 10 bases lay between the germline ends. The CDR3 contains 12 residues. The CDR3 coding sequence is TGTGCCATCAGTGTATCGGCAGAGGAGCTGTTTTTT. Encoded protein: CAISVSAEELFF.

The chain carries TRBV19 and TRBJ2-2; no firm D call. With 5 bases removed from V and 3 bases from J, the gap between germline ends came to 13 bases. From germline, CDR1 is LNHDA and CDR2 SQIVND (reference sequence). The CDR3 loop spans 15 amino acids. CDR3 DNA sequence: TGTGCCAGTAGTCCTTCGAGGTGGGACACCGGGGAGCTGTTTTTT. Translation gives CASSPSRWDTGELFF.

This clonotype was detected a few times. The chain recombines TRBV29-1 with TRBJ2-7; TRBD1 agrees at 8 bases. The length of the CDR3 is 15 residues. Germline lookup yields CDR1 SQVTM and CDR2 ANQGSEA. The ends lost 6 bases at V and 0 bases at J; junction bases unmatched: 10. CDR3 residues: CSVASGQGSSYEQYF. CDR3 bases: TGCAGCGTCGCCTCCGGACAGGGAAGCTCCTACGAGCAGTACTTC.

V and J are TRBV7-9 and TRBJ2-7, with 9 bases matching TRBD1. CDR3 length: 15 residues. CDR1 is SEHNR, CDR2 FQNEAQ, per germline (reference sequence). The J segment lost 9 bases and the V segment lost 3 bases, leaving 12 bases of the junction unmatched. CDR3 residues: CASSFPGQGFGRQYF. CDR3 DNA: TGTGCCAGCAGCTTTCCGGGACAGGGATTCGGAAGGCAGTACTTC.

This clonotype was picked up a small number of times. The chain links TRBV5-6 to TRBJ2-7; D is uncertain. Deletions cut 2 bases from V and 4 bases from J, with 22 bases between. Germline V gene lookup returns CDR1 SGHDT and CDR2 YYEEEE. The CDR3 length is 17 residues. The DNA for the CDR3 is TGTGCCAGCAGCTTACCAGGTCCATTATCTACTGGATACGAGCAGTACTTC. Its translation: CASSLPGPLSTGYEQYF.

This clonotype was counted at least ten times. This chain connects TRBV24-1 to TRBJ2-5; the D gene could be TRBD1 or TRBD2 (6 bases each). There are 15 residues in the CDR3. The germline gives CDR1 KGHDR, CDR2 SFDVKD. V lost 2 bases, J lost 2 bases, and 11 bases lay in between. The CDR3 DNA follows: TGTGCCACCAGTGATTGGGGGCGGGGTCAAGAGACCCAGTACTTC. Its translation: CATSDWGRGQETQYF.

In this sample, this clonotype turned up many times. The chain carries TRBV29-1 and TRBJ2-3; D unclear. In germline, CDR1 is SQVTM, CDR2 ANQGSEA. This CDR3 has 14 residues. Trimming removed 1 base at V and 0 bases at J, with 8 bases between. CDR3 protein: CSVEGGESTDTQYF. CDR3 sequence (DNA): TGCAGCGTTGAAGGGGGTGAAAGCACAGATACGCAGTATTTT.

The chain is built from TRBV27 and TRBJ1-1; 7 bases map to TRBD1. The CDR3 loop spans 12 amino acids. Germline loops: CDR1 MNHEY, CDR2 SMNVEV (reference sequence). J was trimmed by 10 bases and V by 6 bases; bases with no gene match: 8. The CDR3 reads CASRYSGGRAFF. The CDR3 nucleotides are TGTGCCAGCAGGTATTCAGGGGGGCGAGCTTTCTTT.

This clonotype was seen more than once but under ten times. The rearrangement uses TRBV20-1 and TRBJ2-4; D call uncertain. The CDR3 consists of 14 residues. Germline-derived CDR1 and CDR2 are DFQATT and SNEGSKA (reference sequence). Trimming took 3 bases from V and 0 from J, leaving 9 bases between them. The CDR3 DNA reads TGCAGTGCTAGCGTTTTACTAGCCAAAAACATTCAGTACTTC. It yields the protein CSASVLLAKNIQYF.